Each of the 20 T cell receptor beta chains below was sequenced from the same sample in a study of beta chain features in type 1 diabetes. Study findings and constraints: TCRB CDR3 length was moderately but significantly reduced in all four CD4+ subsets of Type 1 diabetes patients.

Sequenced material consisted of expressed TCRB transcripts (all of the isolated RNA was reverse transcribed). The protocol was immunoSEQ multiplex PCR, while the TCRdb copy is restricted to in-frame clones and leaves out a portion. Among about 240,000 clones listed, about 15% were seen once. The antigens these receptors bind are not known. Sequenced: naive CD4+ T cells from blood. The receptors come from a man younger than 40 with type 1 diabetes.

The chain combines TRBV7-2 with TRBJ2-7, with 7 bases aligning to TRBD2. V shed 4 bases and J 3 bases; nucleotides not matched to a gene: 9. The CDR3 has 15 amino acids. Germline V lookup: CDR1 SGHTA, CDR2 FQGNSA. The CDR3 reads CASSSFVGGVYEQYF. In DNA, the CDR3 is TGTGCCAGCAGCTCTTTTGTTGGGGGGGTCTACGAGCAGTACTTC.

CDR3 in amino acids: CASRNRSLQQPQHF. CDR3 in DNA: TGTGCCAGTAGAAATAGGAGTTTGCAGCAGCCCCAGCATTTT. V is TRBV19 and J is TRBJ1-5; no clear D. Germline CDR1 LNHDA, CDR2 SQIVND (reference sequence). The CDR3 covers 14 residues. V lost 6 bases and J 7 bases, leaving 16 bases between the germline ends.

The chain carries TRBV30 and TRBJ1-2; 7 bases line up with TRBD1. This CDR3 is built from 14 residues. Germline assignment: CDR1 GTSNPN and CDR2 SVGIG (reference sequence). After removal of 0 bases from V and 2 bases from J, the junction contained 3 bases not matched to a gene. The CDR3 region is CAWSVLQGNYGYTF. CDR3 sequence (DNA): TGTGCCTGGAGTGTATTACAGGGGAACTATGGCTACACCTTC. The full variable domain, completed using reference TRBV30 and TRBJ1-2, is SQTIHQWPATLVQPVGSPLSLECTVEGTSNPNLYWYRQAAGRGLQLLFYSVGIGQISSEVPQNLSASRPQDRQFILSSKKLLLSDSGFYLCAWSVLQGNYGYTFGSGTRLTVV.

The chain is built from TRBV9 and TRBJ1-6; 8 bases line up with TRBD1. The length of the CDR3 is 15 residues. Germline V gene lookup returns CDR1 SGDLS and CDR2 YYNGEE. Trimming at V came to 4 bases and at J to 9 bases, leaving 9 bases not matched to a gene. The CDR3 bases are TGTGCCAGCAGCCCACAACACAGGGGGATTTCACCCCTCCACTTT. It yields the protein CASSPQHRGISPLHF. Full variable domain (rest looked up from reference TRBV9 and TRBJ1-6): DSGVTQTPKHLITATGQRVTLRCSPRSGDLSVYWYQQSLDQGLQFLIQYYNGEERAKGNILERFSAQQFPDLHSELNLSSLELGDSALYFCASSPQHRGISPLHFGNGTRLTVT.

The rearrangement uses TRBV29-1 and TRBJ2-7; D is perhaps TRBD1 (6 bases). Trimming stripped 6 bases from V and 2 bases from J, with 14 bases between. The V gene's germline CDR1 is SQVTM and CDR2 ANQGSEA. This CDR3 spans 13 amino acids. The CDR3 protein is CSVDLGTPYEQYF. CDR3 DNA: TGCAGCGTGGACCTCGGGACACCCTACGAGCAGTACTTC.

The CDR3 spells CASSLYTGGPYNEQFF. Written as DNA, the CDR3 is TGCGCCAGCAGCTTGTATACGGGAGGGCCCTACAATGAGCAGTTCTTC. The chain uses TRBV5-1 and TRBJ2-1; the match to TRBD2 covers 8 bases. With 1 base clipped from V and 2 bases from J, the junction kept 5 bases outside the gene matches. The germline CDR1 and CDR2 sequences are SGHRS and YFSETQ. The CDR3 runs 16 residues.

This clone showed up just a few times. The rearrangement joins TRBV11-2 to TRBJ1-1; D gene ambiguous. Germline assignment: CDR1 SGHAT and CDR2 FQNNGV. CDR3 size: 12 residues. V was shortened by 1 base and J by 9 bases, with 9 bases between the two germline ends. The CDR3 region has the DNA TGTGCCAGCAGCTTAGGAGTCGTTCAAGCTTTCTTT. It is translated as CASSLGVVQAFF.

The chain recombines TRBV29-1 with TRBJ2-5, with D maybe TRBD2 (5 bases). The CDR3 spans 14 residues. Germline-derived CDR1 and CDR2 are SQVTM and ANQGSEA. V dropped 0 bases and J dropped 6 bases, with 14 bases sitting between them. In DNA form, the CDR3 reads TGCAGCGTTGAAGACTCCTCGGGGTTGCAGACCCAGTACTTC. Translation gives CSVEDSSGLQTQYF.

In its sample, this clone was seen a few times. The sample carries other DNA sequences with the same CDR3. This chain joins TRBV5-1 and TRBJ2-3; TRBD1 matches 8 bases. CDR3 length: 15 amino acids. V lost 4 bases to trimming and J lost 2 bases; unmatched junction nucleotides: 6. Germline V gene data show CDR1 as SGHRS and CDR2 as YFSETQ. Written as DNA, the CDR3 is TGCGCCAGCAGCCCCGGACAGGGCTCCACAGATACGCAGTATTTT. Translation: CASSPGQGSTDTQYF.

This clone was picked up a small number of times. The V gene is TRBV7-2, the J gene TRBJ2-1; D is perhaps TRBD2 (7 bases). V was trimmed by 8 bases and J by 9 bases, leaving 20 bases between them. The CDR3 contains 14 residues. Germline CDR1 reads SGHTA; CDR2 reads FQGNSA. The CDR3 nucleotides read TGTGCCAGCGCCCGGGGGGCCGGATCGGGTGAGCAGTTCTTC. Its protein product is CASARGAGSGEQFF.

This rearrangement joins TRBV30 to TRBJ1-6; 8 bases map to TRBD1. The CDR3 contains 16 residues. Looked up from germline, CDR1 is GTSNPN and CDR2 is SVGIG (reference sequence). V was pared by 7 bases and J by 0 bases, with 8 bases of the junction left unmatched. The CDR3 DNA is TGTGCCTCTGCAGGGGGCAGCAGCTCCTATAATTCACCCCTCCACTTT. It yields the protein CASAGGSSSYNSPLHF. Drawing the rest from reference TRBV30 and TRBJ1-6, the complete variable domain is SQTIHQWPATLVQPVGSPLSLECTVEGTSNPNLYWYRQAAGRGLQLLFYSVGIGQISSEVPQNLSASRPQDRQFILSSKKLLLSDSGFYLCASAGGSSSYNSPLHFGNGTRLTVT.

The chain combines TRBV18 with TRBJ2-6, with TRBD1 identical over 8 bases. V dropped 5 bases and J dropped 2; count of bases not matched to a gene: 8. Germline values: CDR1 KGHSH, CDR2 LQKENI. CDR3 length: 17 residues. CDR3 residues: CASSTTGAYPGANVLTF. CDR3 nucleotide sequence: TGTGCCAGCTCAACGACAGGGGCTTATCCTGGGGCCAACGTCCTGACTTTC.

This clone showed up just a few times. This chain uses TRBV5-1 with TRBJ2-7, with 7 bases identical to TRBD2. With V trimmed by 4 bases and J by 5 bases, 6 bases remained unmatched. The CDR3 is made up of 13 amino acids. In germline, CDR1 is SGHRS, CDR2 YFSETQ. CDR3 sequence (DNA): TGCGCCAGCAGCGAAACGGGAGGCCACGAGCAGTACTTC. Encoded protein: CASSETGGHEQYF.

V usage is TRBV25-1 and J usage is TRBJ2-7, with TRBD1 as a possible D gene (6 bases). V lost 8 bases and J lost 3, with 11 bases in between. CDR1 and CDR2 (germline): MGHDK, SYGVNS. The CDR3 has 12 residues. The CDR3 reads CASGRQDYEQYF. CDR3 DNA sequence: TGTGCCAGCGGTAGACAGGACTACGAGCAGTACTTC.

The chain couples TRBV7-9 to TRBJ1-1; 7 nucleotides align to TRBD1. Germline CDR1 is SEHNR and CDR2 is FQNEAQ (reference sequence). The CDR3 spans 12 residues. J gave up 7 bases and V 5 bases, and 4 bases lay outside the gene matches. The CDR3: CASSQGQLEAFF. Here the CDR3 DNA reads TGTGCCAGCAGCCAGGGACAGCTTGAAGCTTTCTTT.

This clone turned up a few times. V gene TRBV6-5 combines with J gene TRBJ2-3; 11 bases line up with TRBD2. The length of the CDR3 is 15 residues. Germline CDR1 reads MNHEY; CDR2 reads SVGAGI. The trim removed 6 bases at V and 4 bases at J, leaving 6 bases unmatched. DNA of the CDR3: TGTGCCAGCAGCACTAGCGGGAGATCGGCAGATACGCAGTATTTT. Translated: CASSTSGRSADTQYF.

The chain uses TRBV30 and TRBJ1-1; D is perhaps TRBD1 (5 bases). The CDR3 is 13 amino acids. Per germline, CDR1 GTSNPN and CDR2 SVGIG (reference sequence). With 4 bases removed from V and 0 bases from J, the gap between germline ends came to 9 bases. CDR3 region: CAWTGQLNTEAFF. In DNA form, the CDR3 reads TGTGCCTGGACTGGACAACTGAACACTGAAGCTTTCTTT.

This clone was found a few times. The chain combines TRBV7-2 with TRBJ1-2; a possible D gene is TRBD1 (6 bases). In germline, CDR1 is SGHTA, CDR2 FQGNSA. The germline V and J ends were trimmed by 5 bases and 8 bases, with 15 bases remaining between them. The CDR3 has 13 residues. The DNA of the CDR3 is TGTGCCAGCAGCACCCGACAACAGGGCGGCTACACCTTC. It encodes CASSTRQQGGYTF.

This clone was counted only a few times. The rearrangement links TRBV5-4 to TRBJ2-5; the D gene is possibly TRBD1 (6 bases). V lost 4 bases and J 3 bases, leaving 10 bases between the germline ends. Germline CDR1 is SGHNT and CDR2 is YYREEE (reference sequence). This CDR3 region has 13 residues. The CDR3 loop reads CASSPRDKETQYF. In nucleotides, the CDR3 is TGTGCCAGCAGCCCCCGGGACAAAGAGACCCAGTACTTC.

This clone was seen a handful of times. This rearrangement joins TRBV18 to TRBJ1-1; D unclear. The ends were cut back, 2 bases at V and 5 bases at J, with 12 bases in the middle. From germline, CDR1 is KGHSH and CDR2 LQKENI. The CDR3 runs to 14 residues. DNA of the CDR3: TGTGCCAGCTCACCAGGGCAACAATTGACTGAAGCTTTCTTT. Translated, it gives CASSPGQQLTEAFF.